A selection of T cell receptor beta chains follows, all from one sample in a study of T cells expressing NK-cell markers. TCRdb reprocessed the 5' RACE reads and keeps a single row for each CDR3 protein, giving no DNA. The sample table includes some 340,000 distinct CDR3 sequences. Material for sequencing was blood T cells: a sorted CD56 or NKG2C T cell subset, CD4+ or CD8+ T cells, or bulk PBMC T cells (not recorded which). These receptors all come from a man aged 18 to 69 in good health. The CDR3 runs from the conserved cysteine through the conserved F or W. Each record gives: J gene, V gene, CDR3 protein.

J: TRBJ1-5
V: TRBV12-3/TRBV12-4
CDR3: CASSGTHRRGEPQHF

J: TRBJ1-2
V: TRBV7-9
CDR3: CASSLDASSYGYTF

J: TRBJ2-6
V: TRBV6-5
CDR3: CASGSGGAPGANVLTF

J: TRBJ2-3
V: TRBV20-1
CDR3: CSAQPGLRGTDTQYF

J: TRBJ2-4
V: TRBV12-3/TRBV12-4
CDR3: CASSLLGNQFLAKNIQYF

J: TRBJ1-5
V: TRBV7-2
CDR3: CASSSVGGNQPQHF

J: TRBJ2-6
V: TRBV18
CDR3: CASSQQGLSGANVLTF

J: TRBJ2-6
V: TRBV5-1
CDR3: CASSYAGTGVSGANVLTF

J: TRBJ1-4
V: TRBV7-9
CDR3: CASSSTTGPTNEKLFF

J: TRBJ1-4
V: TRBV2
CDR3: CASRDRLNEKLFF

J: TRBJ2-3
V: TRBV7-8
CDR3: CASSYPRDYARDTQYF

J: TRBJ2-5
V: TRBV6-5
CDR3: CASSLQGRETQYF

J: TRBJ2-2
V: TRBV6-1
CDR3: CASSTRDRGTGELFF

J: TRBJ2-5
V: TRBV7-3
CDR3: CASSLGTSVKTQYF

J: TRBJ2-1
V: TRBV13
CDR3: CASSSPLTSAPYGEQFF

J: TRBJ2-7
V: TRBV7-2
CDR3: CASSLEGTSGGRRRYF

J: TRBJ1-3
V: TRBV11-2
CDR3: CASSLDSGQGAGNTIYF

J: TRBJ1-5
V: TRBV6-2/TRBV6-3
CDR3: CASRNPGQLVGAQHF

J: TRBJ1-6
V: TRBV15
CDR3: CATSRDVGNSPLHF

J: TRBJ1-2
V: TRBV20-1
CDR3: CSARPRDRGVRGYTF

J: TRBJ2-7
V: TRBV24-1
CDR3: CATSDNRTGYPHEQYF

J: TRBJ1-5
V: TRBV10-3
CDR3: CAISAAGNQPQHF

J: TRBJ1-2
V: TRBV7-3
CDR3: CASSPDRNYGYTF

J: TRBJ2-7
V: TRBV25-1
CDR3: CASTEGQAYEQYF

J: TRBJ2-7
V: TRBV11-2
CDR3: CASSIRTGLVYEQYF

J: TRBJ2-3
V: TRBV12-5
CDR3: CASGSSPPEGTQYF

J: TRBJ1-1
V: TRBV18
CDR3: CASSRLRDTEAFF

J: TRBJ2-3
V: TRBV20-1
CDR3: CSARGSPWDTQYF

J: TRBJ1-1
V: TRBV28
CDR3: CASTIMTGTGVAFF

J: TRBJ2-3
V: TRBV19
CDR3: CATKRTSGHILTDTQYF

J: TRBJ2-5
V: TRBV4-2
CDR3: CASSQETSDQETQYF

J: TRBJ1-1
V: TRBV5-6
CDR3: CASSPPVGDEAFF

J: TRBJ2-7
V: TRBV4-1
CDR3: CASSQKRGAGTATSYEQYF

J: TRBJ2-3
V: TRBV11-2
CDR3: CASSFASGSSTDTQYF

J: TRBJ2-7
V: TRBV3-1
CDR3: CASSQISTGREGQYF

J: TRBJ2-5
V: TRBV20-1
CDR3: CSATLEGPKETQYF

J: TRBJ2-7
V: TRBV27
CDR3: CASGSADRREQYF

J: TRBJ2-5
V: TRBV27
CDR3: CASSFSQLATETQYF

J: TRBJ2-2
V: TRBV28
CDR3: CASSLKRGGFTGELFF

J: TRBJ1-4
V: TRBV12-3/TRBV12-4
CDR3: CASSTTAARNEKLFF

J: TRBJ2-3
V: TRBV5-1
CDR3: CASSFAGGLAKGTDTQYF

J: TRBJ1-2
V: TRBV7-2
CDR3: CASSSGQGVGYTF

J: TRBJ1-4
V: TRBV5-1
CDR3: CASSSSYLDTLSVTTNEKLFF

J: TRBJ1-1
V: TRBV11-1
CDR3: CASSLIYGGKNTEAFF

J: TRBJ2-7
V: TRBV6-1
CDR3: CASSESLGKNHEQYF

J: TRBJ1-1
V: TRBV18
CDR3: CASSQLGVSVTEAFF